This T cell receptor beta chain derives from a study of T cell responses to AZD1222 COVID-19 vaccine. Some clones are missing from TCRdb's copy, which holds only in-frame ones; the method was immunoSEQ multiplex PCR. The sample consists of over 150,000 clones, around 87% of them appearing once. General study points: Within unmutated variant regions lay the reported targets of nearly half of spike-specific TCRs.

This clone was seen a single time. The target antigen is unknown. Germline V gene lookup returns CDR1 MNHEY and CDR2 SMNVEV (reference sequence). V lost 3 bases to trimming and J lost 2 bases, with 15 bases between them. The length of the CDR3 is 16 residues. The source is an adult in good health. Sequenced here: peripheral blood, sampled on day 0 of AZD1222 vaccination. The J gene is TRBJ2-3, the V gene TRBV27, with D unresolved. Here the CDR3 DNA reads TGTGCCAGCAGTTTCGCGACAAGCCTTTACACAGATACGCAGTATTTT. It encodes CASSFATSLYTDTQYF.